The 8 T cell receptor beta chains reported below all come from one sample, sequenced in a study of blood T cell repertoires in COVID-19. TCRdb's table, derived via immunoSEQ multiplex PCR, lists solely in-frame clones and lacks some. This table has almost 400,000 clones, about 87% appearing once. Sequenced material: peripheral blood. The receptors here all came from an older woman with COVID-19, enrolled during active disease.

Comment on this clone: Other DNA sequences in the sample encode the same CDR3. V is TRBV7-2 and J is TRBJ2-7; the D is unclear. The CDR3 runs 13 residues. Germline V gene lookup returns CDR1 SGHTA and CDR2 FQGNSA. V was clipped by 0 bases and J by 3 bases, with 6 bases between them. The CDR3 reads CASSLAGSYEQYF. CDR3 DNA: TGTGCCAGCAGCTTAGCTGGTAGCTACGAGCAGTACTTC.

The chain carries TRBV10-3 and TRBJ1-5, with D possibly matching TRBD1 (6 bases). Germline V lookup: CDR1 ENHRY, CDR2 SYGVKD. The CDR3 totals 15 residues. V lost 2 bases and J lost 4, with 12 bases in between. The CDR3 spells CAISEVGTSNQPQHF. The CDR3 DNA follows: TGTGCCATCAGTGAGGTAGGGACAAGTAATCAGCCCCAGCATTTT.

V usage is TRBV3-1 (or the pseudogene TRBV3-2) and J usage is TRBJ2-3, with TRBD2 matching over 8 bases. This CDR3 is 12 amino acids long. CDR1 and CDR2 (germline): LGHDT, YNNKEL (reference sequence). V gave up 11 bases and J gave up 5 bases; unmatched junction bases: 6. The CDR3 nucleotides are TGTGCCTCGGGGGGGCACGGAGATACGCAGTATTTT. This gives the protein CASGGHGDTQYF.

The rearrangement links TRBV6-5 to TRBJ1-5; tentatively, D is TRBD1 (5 bases). CDR3 size: 15 residues. V was cut by 6 bases and J by 0 bases, with 12 bases left in between. The germline CDR1 and CDR2 sequences are MNHEY and SVGAGI. CDR3 coding DNA: TGTGCCAGCAGATCTACAGGCAATAGCAATCAGCCCCAGCATTTT. It encodes CASRSTGNSNQPQHF.

CDR3 DNA: TGTGCCAGCAGTTACTACCCGGGGGTAGGCTACACCTTC. Translating it yields CASSYYPGVGYTF. V and J are TRBV6-6 and TRBJ1-2, with a weak D call TRBD1 (5 bases). Trimming took 1 base from V and 8 from J, leaving 11 bases between them. The length of the CDR3 is 13 residues. The V gene's germline CDR1 is MNHNY and CDR2 SVGAGI (reference sequence).

The rearrangement links TRBV10-3 to TRBJ1-2; 8 bases line up with TRBD1. The CDR3 covers 12 residues. Germline V gene data show CDR1 as ENHRY and CDR2 as SYGVKD. The J segment lost 6 bases and the V segment lost 6 bases, leaving 3 bases of the junction unmatched. CDR3: CAISGGQDGYTF. CDR3 bases: TGTGCCATCAGCGGGGGACAGGATGGCTACACCTTC.

This chain links TRBV19 with TRBJ2-1; 13 bases map to TRBD2. This CDR3 has 17 amino acids. V shed 5 bases, J shed 3 bases, and the junction held 7 bases outside the gene matches. Germline V gives CDR1 LNHDA, CDR2 SQIVND (reference sequence). Written as DNA, the CDR3 is TGTGCCAGTAGTGCCCTACTAGCGGGGGGGCGCTACAATGAGCAGTTCTTC. Protein: CASSALLAGGRYNEQFF.

This clone has just one count. The chain employs TRBV5-4 and TRBJ2-5; D is perhaps TRBD2 (7 bases). From germline, CDR1 is SGHNT and CDR2 YYREEE (reference sequence). CDR3 length: 15 amino acids. V shed 4 bases and J shed 1 base, with 14 bases lying between them. CDR3 loop: CASSPGGATQETQYF. DNA for the CDR3: TGTGCCAGCAGCCCTGGGGGGGCCACCCAAGAGACCCAGTACTTC.